This T cell receptor (beta chain) was captured by sequencing in a study of blood T cell repertoires in COVID-19. Study overall: From the United States, Italy and Spain came samples of acute and convalescent COVID-19. From T cells, B-cell-depleted T cells, or PBMCs came the material, which was cDNA or gDNA.

CDR1 SQVTM and CDR2 ANQGSEA come from the germline V gene. This CDR3 contains 13 residues. V shed 4 bases and J shed 0 bases, with 9 bases lying between them. As handled by the study authors: Quantification of nucleated cells was approximated via reference gene primer amplification. Profiling relied on immunoSEQ multiplex PCR, and the TCRdb table lists in-frame clones only, not all of them. V and J calls and clone size are those listed in that table; D and trimming were worked out from the DNA. This table has just over 45,000 clones, about nine tenths appearing once. J is TRBJ1-2 and V is TRBV29-1; D might be TRBD1 (5 bases). The sequencing sample was made of peripheral blood. This TCR derives from a human donor in a cohort sampled during active COVID-19. The CDR3 DNA is TGCAGCGTTGGCACAGGAGCTAACTATGGCTACACCTTC. Encoded protein: CSVGTGANYGYTF.